The clone carrying this TCR beta chain has a handful of counts. This sample was taken from a study of blood T cells in healthy people across ages. Overall study context: Per every two T cells, about one barcoded beta molecule was captured by template switching.

A second roughly 6 to 11 cycle PCR used barcoded and J-beta primers. A template-switch adaptor that had 12 random nucleotides put a tag on each cDNA molecule. Each sample yielded at least 2.5 million CDR3-containing paired-end reads. TCRdb recomputed calls from the 5' RACE reads with MiXCR, one row per CDR3 protein. The sample contains 950,000 to 1,200,000 distinct CDR3 sequences, under 40% of which appear only once. Specimen: blood. This sequence originates from a man aged 18 to 30 in good health.

The CDR3 DNA sequence: TGTGCCAGCAGTAACCGCCAGAATTGGCAAGAGACCCAGTACTTC. Protein sequence: CASSNRQNWQETQYF. J is TRBJ2-5 and V is TRBV27, with no clear D. Looked up from germline, CDR1 is MNHEY and CDR2 is SMNVEV (reference sequence). The ends were cut back, 5 bases at V and 2 bases at J, with 15 bases in the middle. The CDR3 has 15 residues.